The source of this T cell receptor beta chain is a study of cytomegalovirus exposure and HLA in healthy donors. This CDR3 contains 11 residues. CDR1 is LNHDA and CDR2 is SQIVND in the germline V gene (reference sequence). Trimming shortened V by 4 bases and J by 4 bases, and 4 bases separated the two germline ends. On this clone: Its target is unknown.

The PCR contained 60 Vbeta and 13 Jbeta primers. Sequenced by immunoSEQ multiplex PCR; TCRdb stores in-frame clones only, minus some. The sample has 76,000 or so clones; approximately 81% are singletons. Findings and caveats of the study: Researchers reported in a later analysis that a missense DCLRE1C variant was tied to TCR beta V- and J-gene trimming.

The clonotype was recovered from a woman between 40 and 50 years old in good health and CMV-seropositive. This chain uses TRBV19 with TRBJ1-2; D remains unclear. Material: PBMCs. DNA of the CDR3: TGTGCCAGTAGTAACAGCTATGGCTACACCTTC. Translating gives CASSNSYGYTF.